This passage covers 9 T cell receptor beta chains from one sample sequenced in a study of cytomegalovirus exposure and HLA in healthy donors. The PCR used 60 Vbeta and 13 Jbeta primers. Libraries were prepared by immunoSEQ multiplex PCR; TCRdb keeps only in-frame clonotypes and omits some of them. The sample consists of approximately 190,000 clones, approximately 81% of them appearing once. The sequenced sample was PBMCs. All receptors come from a man in his fifties in good health and CMV-seronegative.

On this clone itself: Germline is not matched at one junction end, which may reflect a read error. This chain connects TRBV7-9 to TRBJ2-5, with TRBD2 as a possible D gene (5 bases). Germline assignment: CDR1 SEHNR and CDR2 FQNEAQ (reference sequence). The CDR3 totals 17 residues. The CDR3 protein is CSSSHERAYGVGETQYF. The CDR3 bases are TGTTCCAGCAGCCATGAAAGGGCCTACGGGGTGGGAGAGACCCAGTACTTC.

The chain combines TRBV18 with TRBJ1-3; D is possibly TRBD1 (5 bases). The CDR3 is 19 amino acids. Germline V lookup: CDR1 KGHSH, CDR2 LQKENI. Trimming took off 3 bases at V and 0 bases at J, with 21 bases between the two ends. For the CDR3, the DNA is TGTGCCAGCTCACCCCAGCGTGGGGCCCCGAGGAGCTCTGGAAACACCATATATTTT. This translates into CASSPQRGAPRSSGNTIYF.

The chain employs TRBV6-1 and TRBJ2-7, with 12 bases fitting TRBD2. CDR3 length: 15 amino acids. V was clipped by 5 bases and J by 2 bases; unmatched bases: 4. Germline values: CDR1 MNHNS, CDR2 SASEGT. In nucleotides, the CDR3 is TGTGCCAGCAGTAGCGGACTAGCGGGGACCTACGAGCAGTACTTC. Its translation is CASSSGLAGTYEQYF.

This chain connects TRBV5-1 to TRBJ1-1; 9 bases align to TRBD1. The length of the CDR3 is 15 residues. V was pared by 0 bases and J by 4 bases, with 4 bases of the junction left unmatched. Germline loops: CDR1 SGHRS, CDR2 YFSETQ. DNA of the CDR3: TGCGCCAGCAGCTTGGGGACAGGGGTGGTCACTGAAGCTTTCTTT. This encodes CASSLGTGVVTEAFF.

V usage is TRBV2 and J usage is TRBJ1-4; no reliable D call. Germline-derived CDR1 and CDR2 are SNHLY and FYNNEI. The V end was cut by 7 bases, the J end by 5 bases, with 17 bases between. The CDR3 is 15 residues long. In nucleotides, the CDR3 is TGTGCCAGCACAAGCAGTGGAGGCTGGAATGAAAAACTGTTTTTT. Protein sequence: CASTSSGGWNEKLFF.

The rearrangement uses TRBV7-8 and TRBJ2-7; possibly TRBD1 for D (5 bases). Trimming stripped 5 bases from V and 6 bases from J, with 17 bases between. CDR3 size: 14 residues. From germline, CDR1 is SGHVS and CDR2 FQNEAQ. Here the CDR3 reads CASSPLGRQGEQYF. The CDR3 nucleotides are TGTGCCAGCAGCCCCTTGGGGCGGCAGGGCGAGCAGTACTTC.

The rearrangement joins TRBV9 to TRBJ2-2; D not certain. Germline values: CDR1 SGDLS, CDR2 YYNGEE. The CDR3 contains 14 residues. V was trimmed by 3 bases and J by 5 bases, leaving 11 bases between them. The CDR3 reads CASSARSWTGELFF. The CDR3 region has the DNA TGTGCCAGCAGCGCCCGCAGTTGGACCGGGGAGCTGTTTTTT.

The chain links TRBV9 to TRBJ1-2; no firm D call. V was cut by 4 bases and J by 6 bases, with 10 bases left in between. The CDR3 contains 12 residues. Germline CDR1 is SGDLS and CDR2 is YYNGEE. Here the CDR3 DNA reads TGTGCCAGCAGCTCGAGAACGGATGGCTACACCTTC. It codes for CASSSRTDGYTF.

The rearrangement uses TRBV10-3 and TRBJ2-1, with D maybe TRBD2 (5 bases). The length of the CDR3 is 14 residues. Germline CDR1 and CDR2: ENHRY and SYGVKD. Trimming shortened V by 3 bases and J by 7 bases, and 13 bases separated the two germline ends. The CDR3 loop reads CAISDLREKNEQFF. In DNA form, the CDR3 reads TGTGCCATCAGTGATCTACGGGAAAAGAATGAGCAGTTCTTC.